Below are 13 T cell receptor beta chains sequenced from a single sample in a study of T-cell memory formation after mild COVID-19. A single record per CDR3 protein comes from TCRdb applying MiXCR to the 5' RACE reads. The table includes under 50,000 distinct CDR3 sequences, roughly 9% detected once. Sequenced material: PBMCs or a T cell subset sorted from them (not recorded which). All receptors come from an adult woman who had mild COVID-19 (a few samples of this study predate the infection). Cell type and time point are not known.

CDR3 residues: CSVLTSGNYEQYF. The CDR3 DNA sequence: TGCAGCGTTTTAACTAGCGGGAACTACGAGCAGTACTTC. The chain combines TRBV29-1 with TRBJ2-7, with 10 bases matching TRBD2. Trimming took 5 bases from V and 3 from J; bases not matched to a gene: 4. Per germline, CDR1 SQVTM and CDR2 ANQGSEA. This CDR3 region has 13 residues.

The J gene is TRBJ2-1, the V gene TRBV24-1; D is unresolved. V gave up 3 bases and J gave up 1 base, with 15 bases separating them. Germline assignment: CDR1 KGHDR and CDR2 SFDVKD. The CDR3 runs 17 residues. The CDR3 DNA is TGTGCCACCAGTGATGCGGACCCAGCGAGATCCTACAATGAGCAGTTCTTC. Amino acid sequence: CATSDADPARSYNEQFF.

The genes are TRBV19 and TRBJ2-5, with 7 bases that match TRBD1. The CDR3 is made up of 16 amino acids. From germline, CDR1 is LNHDA and CDR2 SQIVND (reference sequence). V gave up 3 bases and J gave up 3 bases; unmatched junction bases: 10. The CDR3 region has the DNA TGTGCCAGTAGTATGCGGACTGGGGACAGAAAAGAGACCCAGTACTTC. This gives the protein CASSMRTGDRKETQYF.

This clonotype was counted between two and nine times. This chain connects TRBV6-5 to TRBJ2-7, with 10 nucleotides matching TRBD1. The V and J ends lost 6 bases and 10 bases, in that order; junction bases with no gene match: 6. The CDR3 extends over 12 amino acids. The germline gives CDR1 MNHEY, CDR2 SVGAGI. This CDR3 reads CASRAGDRGQYF. Here the CDR3 DNA reads TGTGCCAGCAGGGCTGGGGACAGGGGACAGTACTTC.

In its sample, this clonotype was seen many times. The gene calls are TRBV24-1 and TRBJ2-3; 8 bases line up with TRBD2. The germline V gene encodes CDR1 KGHDR and CDR2 SFDVKD. Losses at the gene ends were 4 bases for V and 1 base for J; bases not matched to a gene: 6. There are 16 residues in the CDR3. DNA of the CDR3: TGTGCCACCAGTGACCCCAGCGGGAGTGGCACAGATACGCAGTATTTT. Its protein is CATSDPSGSGTDTQYF.

This clonotype was seen ten or more times. The chain has TRBV29-1 and TRBJ2-3; 7 positions match TRBD2. V trimming: 3 bases; J trimming: 2 bases; junction bases outside the gene matches: 2. The CDR3 has 13 residues. Germline V gives CDR1 SQVTM, CDR2 ANQGSEA. DNA for the CDR3: TGCAGCGTTGAGCGGGGGAACACAGATACGCAGTATTTT. Amino acid sequence: CSVERGNTDTQYF.

A few counts support this clonotype. The rearrangement joins TRBV11-2 to TRBJ2-1, with D perhaps matching TRBD1 (5 bases). The CDR3 consists of 13 residues. Germline-derived CDR1 and CDR2 are SGHAT and FQNNGV. Deletions cut 0 bases from V and 10 bases from J, with 10 bases between. Here the CDR3 reads CASSLDFGQEQFF. CDR3 coding DNA: TGTGCCAGCAGCTTAGATTTCGGACAAGAGCAGTTCTTC.

Many counts were recorded for this clonotype. This chain links TRBV11-3 with TRBJ2-1; 7 nucleotides match TRBD2. CDR3 length: 15 residues. The junction had 2 bases not matched to a gene; V was cut back by 2 bases and J by 1 base. Germline values: CDR1 SGHNT, CDR2 YENEEA. The CDR3 nucleotides read TGTGCCAGCAGCTTACAAGCGGGATCCTACAATGAGCAGTTCTTC. Translating it yields CASSLQAGSYNEQFF.

This clonotype has a handful of counts. This sequence joins TRBV7-2 and TRBJ2-3; a possible D gene is TRBD1 (6 bases). CDR1 and CDR2 from the germline V gene are SGHTA and FQGNSA. The ends were cut back, 5 bases at V and 1 base at J, with 10 bases in the middle. The CDR3 length is 14 residues. The CDR3 nucleotides read TGTGCCAGCAGCAGTAGACAGGGCACAGATACGCAGTATTTT. This sequence encodes CASSSRQGTDTQYF.

The chain has TRBV29-1 and TRBJ2-3; 8 bases line up with TRBD2. CDR1 is SQVTM, CDR2 ANQGSEA, per germline. The V gene end was trimmed by 6 bases and the J gene end by 6 bases; junction bases not matched to a gene: 8. There are 13 residues in the CDR3. CDR3 nucleotide sequence: TGCAGCGTGACGAGCGGGGGCCGGGATACGCAGTATTTT. Translated, it gives CSVTSGGRDTQYF.

By frequency in the sample, this clonotype is medium-sized. The rearrangement uses TRBV7-2 and TRBJ2-7; 11 bases fit TRBD2. CDR1 is SGHTA and CDR2 is FQGNSA in the germline V gene. The CDR3 totals 16 residues. V lost 5 bases, J lost 3 bases, and 9 bases stayed unmatched. CDR3 nucleotide sequence: TGTGCCAGCAGCGTCACTAGCGGGAGCCCTTTCTACGAGCAGTACTTC. It specifies CASSVTSGSPFYEQYF. The full variable domain, rest sourced from reference TRBV7-2 and TRBJ2-7, is GAGVSQSPSNKVTEKGKDVELRCDPISGHTALYWYRQSLGQGLEFLIYFQGNSAPDKSGLPSDRFSAERTGGSVSTLTIQRTQQEDSAVYLCASSVTSGSPFYEQYFGPGTRLTVT.

This clonotype was counted between two and nine times. The chain couples TRBV18 to TRBJ2-1, with a possible D match to TRBD2 (6 bases). The CDR3 is 15 residues long. CDR1 KGHSH and CDR2 LQKENI come from the germline V gene. Trimming pared 2 bases from V and 7 bases from J, leaving 15 bases between. The CDR3 spells CASSPWERVVNEQFF. In DNA, the CDR3 is TGTGCCAGCTCACCATGGGAGCGGGTCGTGAATGAGCAGTTCTTC.

This clonotype came up a few times. V gene TRBV2 combines with J gene TRBJ1-6, with a tentative D call TRBD1 (5 bases). Germline CDR1 is SNHLY and CDR2 is FYNNEI. Trimming stripped 3 bases from V and 10 bases from J, with 16 bases between. This CDR3 spans 15 amino acids. The CDR3 sequence: CASSESGVGGSPLHF. The CDR3 DNA is TGTGCCAGCAGTGAGTCGGGGGTCGGGGGATCACCCCTCCACTTT.